These T cell receptor beta chains were read from a single sample in a study of response to subunit inactivated influenza vaccine. In TCRdb, the RT-PCR reads were re-called with MiXCR into one record per CDR3 protein. The sample includes about 520,000 distinct CDR3 sequences, 25% seen only once; the top ten take around 1.8%. The material was CD4+ T cells sorted from PBMCs, obtained 4 to 6 days after vaccination. The receptors come from a man over 45 who received an inactivated influenza vaccine. CDR3s include the opening cysteine and the closing phenylalanine or tryptophan. Fields, in order: D gene, J gene, V gene, clone size, CDR3 DNA, CDR3 protein. D genes are given only for firm matches. Expanded clones are given a class, and other clones once, few, many or no size at all.

d_call: TRBD2; j_call: TRBJ2-1; v_call: TRBV5-6; clone_size: .; cdr3_nt: TGTGCCAGCACCGACCTCCGACTAGCGGACGACAATGAGCAGTTCTTC; cdr3_aa: CASTDLRLADDNEQFF
d_call: .; j_call: TRBJ2-1; v_call: TRBV10-3; clone_size: .; cdr3_nt: TGTGCCATCAGCAATGGTGTTGGGATCAGTAGGAATGAGCAGTTCTTC; cdr3_aa: CAISNGVGISRNEQFF
d_call: .; j_call: TRBJ1-3; v_call: TRBV11-2; clone_size: .; cdr3_nt: TGTGCCAGCAGCTTAGTTACAGGTCCGTCCTCTGGAAACACCATATATTTT; cdr3_aa: CASSLVTGPSSGNTIYF
d_call: .; j_call: TRBJ2-5; v_call: TRBV20-1; clone_size: .; cdr3_nt: TGCAGTGCCTTACTTACAAGGTACCAAGAGACCCAGTACTTC; cdr3_aa: CSALLTRYQETQYF
d_call: TRBD2; j_call: TRBJ2-1; v_call: TRBV11-2; clone_size: .; cdr3_nt: TGTGCCAGCAGGCGTATAGCGGGGAATGAGCAGTTCTTC; cdr3_aa: CASRRIAGNEQFF
d_call: .; j_call: TRBJ2-7; v_call: TRBV11-2; clone_size: .; cdr3_nt: TGTGCCAGCAGCTTAGCGGGACTGGCAGCCTACGAGCAGTACTTC; cdr3_aa: CASSLAGLAAYEQYF
d_call: .; j_call: TRBJ2-3; v_call: TRBV7-9; clone_size: .; cdr3_nt: TGTGCCAGCAGCCGTAGGACAGCATCCACAGATACGCAGTATTTT; cdr3_aa: CASSRRTASTDTQYF
d_call: .; j_call: TRBJ1-1; v_call: TRBV5-1; clone_size: few; cdr3_nt: TGCGCCAGCAGCTTCCGGACGGGTCGGAGCACTGAAGCTTTCTTT; cdr3_aa: CASSFRTGRSTEAFF
d_call: TRBD2; j_call: TRBJ2-3; v_call: TRBV24-1; clone_size: few; cdr3_nt: TGTGCCACCAGTGATTCGACTAGCGGGAGGACAGATACGCAGTATTTT; cdr3_aa: CATSDSTSGRTDTQYF
d_call: .; j_call: TRBJ2-6; v_call: TRBV18; clone_size: .; cdr3_nt: TGTGCCAGCTCACGCCAAACCACAGGTACCGGGGCCAACGTCCTGACTTTC; cdr3_aa: CASSRQTTGTGANVLTF
d_call: .; j_call: TRBJ2-7; v_call: TRBV5-5; clone_size: few; cdr3_nt: TGTGCCAGCAGCCAAGAGGGATTCTACGAGCAGTACTTC; cdr3_aa: CASSQEGFYEQYF